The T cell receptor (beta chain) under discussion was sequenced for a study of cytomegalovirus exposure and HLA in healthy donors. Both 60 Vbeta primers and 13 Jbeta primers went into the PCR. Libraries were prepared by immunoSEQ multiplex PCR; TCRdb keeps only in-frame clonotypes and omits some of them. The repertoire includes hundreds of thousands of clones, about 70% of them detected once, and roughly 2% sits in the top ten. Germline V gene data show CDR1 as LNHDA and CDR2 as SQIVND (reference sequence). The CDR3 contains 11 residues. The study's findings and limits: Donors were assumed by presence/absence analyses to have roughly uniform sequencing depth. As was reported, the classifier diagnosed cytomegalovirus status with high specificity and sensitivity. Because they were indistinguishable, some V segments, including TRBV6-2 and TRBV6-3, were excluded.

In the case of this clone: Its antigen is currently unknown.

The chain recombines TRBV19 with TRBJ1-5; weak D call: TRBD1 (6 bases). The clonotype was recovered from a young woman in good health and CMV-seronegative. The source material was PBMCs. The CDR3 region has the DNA TGTGACTACAGGGAAAATCAGCCCCAGCATTTT. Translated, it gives CDYRENQPQHF.